The present TCR beta chain was sequenced within a study of blood T cell repertoires in COVID-19. Study summary: Sample material is recorded as cDNA or gDNA derived from T cells, B-cell-depleted T cells, or PBMCs.

Here immunoSEQ multiplex PCR was the method, and the copy in TCRdb shows in-frame clones only, minus some. The table shows 270,000 or so clones, with 85% to 90% occurring only once. Trimming pared 5 bases from V and 3 bases from J, leaving 11 bases between. Germline CDR1 SGHRS, CDR2 YFSETQ. This CDR3 has 14 amino acids. What was sequenced was peripheral blood. The rearrangement uses TRBV5-1 and TRBJ1-4; D may be TRBD1 (5 bases). The clonotype comes from a man in his forties or fifties with acute or convalescent COVID-19. CDR3 in amino acids: CASRRGDSNEKLFF. The CDR3 DNA reads TGCGCCAGCAGGAGAGGGGACTCTAATGAAAAACTGTTTTTT.